The present T cell receptor beta chain was sequenced within a study of spatial heterogeneity in lung cancer. Overall study results and limits: The number of expanded tumor alpha and beta chains correlated with mutation number.

The time point denotes: sample taken at primary tumor resection. Trimming left V 6 bases short and J 0 bases short, with 12 bases between. The germline CDR1 and CDR2 sequences are MNHEY and SVGAGI. CDR3 length equals 16 residues. In TCRdb, the 5' RACE reads were re-called with MiXCR into one record per CDR3 protein. The profile shows a few thousand distinct CDR3 sequences, 15% of them singletons. This clonotype appeared many times. Its antigen is unknown. This sequence was found in a female donor with early-stage non-small cell lung cancer. Sample: lung tumor tissue, taken at surgery. The chain links TRBV6-5 to TRBJ1-6; the D is unclear. CDR3: CASSRNWSSYNSPLHF. For the CDR3, the DNA is TGTGCCAGCAGCCGAAACTGGAGCTCCTATAATTCACCCCTCCACTTT.